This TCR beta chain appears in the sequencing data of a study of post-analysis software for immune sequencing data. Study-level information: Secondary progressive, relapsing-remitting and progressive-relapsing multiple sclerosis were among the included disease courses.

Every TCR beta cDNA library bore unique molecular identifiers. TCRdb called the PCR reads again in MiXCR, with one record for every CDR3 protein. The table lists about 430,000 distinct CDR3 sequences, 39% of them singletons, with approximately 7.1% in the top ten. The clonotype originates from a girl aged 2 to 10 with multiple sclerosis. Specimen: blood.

CDR3 in amino acids: CASSRGQENQPQHF. CDR3 in DNA: TGTGCCAGCAGTAGGGGACAGGAAAATCAGCCCCAGCATTTT. This chain joins TRBV12-3 or TRBV12-4 and TRBJ1-5, with 8 bases matching TRBD1. V lost 5 bases and J lost 4; bases outside the gene matches: 4. The CDR3 runs to 14 residues.